This T cell receptor beta chain was identified during a study of OX40 agonist ivuxolimab in advanced cancers. Notes on this clone: The same CDR3 is also encoded by other DNA sequences in this sample.

This CDR3 is built from 13 residues. The V and J ends lost 0 bases and 8 bases respectively, with 9 bases between them. Germline-derived CDR1 and CDR2 are SGDLS and YYNGEE. Produced via immunoSEQ multiplex PCR; TCRdb's table is partial and in-frame only. This sample has about 82,000 clones, with about nine tenths found just once. The V call is TRBV9, the J call TRBJ2-1; D unresolved. Specimen: CD4+ or CD8+ T cells sorted from blood, collected in a trial of the OX40 agonist ivuxolimab. This receptor was taken from an adult with an advanced solid tumor such as melanoma, head and neck, liver or kidney cancer. As DNA, the CDR3 is TGTGCCAGCAGCGTAGTAGGATCGGATGAGCAGTTCTTC. Its translation: CASSVVGSDEQFF.